These 2 T cell receptor beta chains were all obtained from the same sample, sequenced in a study of blood T cells in healthy people across ages (dated by TCRdb to between 2014 and 2016). The library was made by 5' RACE. The sample was run on an Illumina HiSeq 2500. A second about 7 to 12 cycle PCR used a sample-barcoded 5' primer and a J-beta primer mix. Using fastp at Q25 and MiXCR, TCRdb reprocessed the public reads and kept productive beta chains. Each entry merges the rows of one CDR3 protein and shows their most common DNA and genes. The sample table holds about 780,000 distinct CDR3 sequences, of which around two thirds were seen once. Jointly, the top ten make up 25% to 35% of the sample. Specimen: blood. Receptors were obtained from a man aged 25-45 years in good health.

Concerning this clonotype itself: A junction end diverges from the germline sequence, so it may reflect a read error. DNA of the CDR3: TGTGCCAGCAAGCTAGCGGGGCCCGAGCAGTACTTT. Translation: CASKLAGPEQYF. This chain connects TRBV6-2 or TRBV6-3 to TRBJ2-3, with 9 nucleotides matching TRBD2. Germline lookup yields CDR1 MNHEY and CDR2 SVGEGT. The CDR3 length is 12 residues.

The chain combines TRBV2 with TRBJ1-1, with D unclear. CDR1 and CDR2 from the germline V gene are SNHLY and FYNNEI. The CDR3 consists of 10 residues. Trimming took off 5 bases at V and 7 bases at J, with 5 bases between the two ends. The CDR3 nucleotides are TGTGCCAGCAGTATGTATGAAGCTTTCTTT. It translates to CASSMYEAFF.